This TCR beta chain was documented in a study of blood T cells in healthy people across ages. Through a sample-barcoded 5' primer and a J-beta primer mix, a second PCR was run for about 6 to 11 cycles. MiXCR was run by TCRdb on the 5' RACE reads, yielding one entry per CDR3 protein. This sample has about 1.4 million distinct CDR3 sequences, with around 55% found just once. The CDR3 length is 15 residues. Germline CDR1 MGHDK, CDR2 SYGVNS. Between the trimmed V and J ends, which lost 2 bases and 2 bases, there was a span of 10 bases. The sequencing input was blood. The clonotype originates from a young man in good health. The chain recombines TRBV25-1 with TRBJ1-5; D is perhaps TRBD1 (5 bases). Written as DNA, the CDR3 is TGTGCCAGCAGTGAAACCGGGGGGGGCAATCAGCCCCAGCATTTT. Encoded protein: CASSETGGGNQPQHF.